The present entry profiles one T cell receptor (beta chain) with its context. Its specificity is not known. The data are from a study of T cell clonotyping in hematopoietic cell transplantation. V was clipped by 4 bases and J by 5 bases; unmatched bases: 2. This CDR3 comprises 13 residues. The germline gives CDR1 KGHSH, CDR2 LQKENI. General study findings and limits: Graft donor and pretransplant recipient Inverse Simpson Index values predicted broader posttransplant TCR diversity. After transplant, recipient diversity fell while pathologically expanded clonotypes grew through day 180. At the given depth, recipient repertoires were over 97% de novo clonotypes.

Profiled with immunoSEQ multiplex PCR; TCRdb holds only in-frame clones, not every one. This sample has about 29,000 clones, with roughly nine tenths found just once. The chain couples TRBV18 to TRBJ1-5, with 7 bases that match TRBD1. The receptor was derived from a female patient aged 50-60 years who had an allogeneic stem cell transplant from a related donor, so the T cells may come from the graft donor. Some clones in this sample may be carry-over from other donors' samples. Sequencing used PBMCs, obtained 100 days after allogeneic stem cell transplant. The CDR3: CASSQGQDQPQHF. The CDR3 region has the DNA TGTGCCAGCTCACAAGGACAGGATCAGCCCCAGCATTTT.